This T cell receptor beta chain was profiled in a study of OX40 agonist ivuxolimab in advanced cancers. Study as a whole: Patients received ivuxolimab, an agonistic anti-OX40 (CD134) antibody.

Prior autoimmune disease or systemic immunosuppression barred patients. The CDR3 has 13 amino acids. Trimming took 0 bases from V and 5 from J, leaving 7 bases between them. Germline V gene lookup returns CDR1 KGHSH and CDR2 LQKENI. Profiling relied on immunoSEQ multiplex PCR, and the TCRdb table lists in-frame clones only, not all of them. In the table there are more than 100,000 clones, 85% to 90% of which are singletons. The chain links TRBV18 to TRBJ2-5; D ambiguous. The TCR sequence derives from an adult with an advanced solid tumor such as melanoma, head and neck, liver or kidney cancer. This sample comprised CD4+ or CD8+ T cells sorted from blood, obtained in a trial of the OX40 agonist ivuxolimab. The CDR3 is CASSPPVGETQYF. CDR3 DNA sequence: TGTGCCAGCTCACCACCGGTGGGCGAGACCCAGTACTTC.